This T cell receptor (beta chain) was sequenced for a study of technical replicates of blood from a few donors. Sequencing used immunoSEQ multiplex PCR; TCRdb keeps in-frame clones, though not all of them. The table includes around 81,000 clones, around 95% detected once. This CDR3 has 14 residues. The J segment lost 7 bases and the V segment lost 4 bases, leaving 6 bases of the junction unmatched. The V gene's germline CDR1 is SGDLS and CDR2 YYNGEE. The chain recombines TRBV9 with TRBJ2-1, with 9 bases aligning to TRBD2. The sample taken for sequencing was T cells isolated from PBMCs. The receptor was isolated from a human donor in good health. The CDR3 reads CASSSSGGWNEQFF. CDR3 DNA sequence: TGTGCCAGCAGCTCAAGCGGGGGGTGGAATGAGCAGTTCTTC.